The source of this T cell receptor beta chain is a study of blood T cell repertoires in COVID-19. Study-wide context: Donors in the United States, Italy and Spain gave samples during acute or convalescent COVID-19. The analysed material was cDNA or gDNA that came from T cells, B-cell-depleted T cells, or PBMCs.

In the original processing: From reference gene primer amplification, estimates of nucleated cell counts were derived. Produced via immunoSEQ multiplex PCR; TCRdb's table is partial and in-frame only. V, J and clone size reflect that table, while D and trimming were determined from the DNA. The sample shows about 370,000 clones, around 90% of them seen only once. Those enrolled in Seattle joined during active infection and were followed longitudinally afterward. The origin of this receptor is a woman aged 30 to 39 with COVID-19, enrolled during active disease. Sequencing was carried out using peripheral blood.

Here the CDR3 DNA reads TGCGCCAGCAGCCCCTGGACAGGGCCTACTGAAGCTTTCTTT. Residues: CASSPWTGPTEAFF. The chain links TRBV5-1 to TRBJ1-1; 8 nucleotides match TRBD1. CDR1 is SGHRS, CDR2 YFSETQ, per germline. The CDR3 spans 14 residues. Trimming at V came to 4 bases and at J to 5 bases, leaving 7 bases not matched to a gene.